This TCR beta chain is drawn from a study of monozygotic twins with inflammatory bowel disease. Whole-study findings and limits: Treatment differences in immunosuppression may have added variability to the repertoires of patients.

The germline V gene encodes CDR1 DFQATT and CDR2 SNEGSKA (reference sequence). CDR3 length: 14 amino acids. From the 5' RACE reads, TCRdb lists one entry per CDR3 protein and no DNA. This sample's table reports approximately 330,000 distinct CDR3 sequences. Turning to this clonotype: Its antigen remains unidentified.

The rearrangement joins TRBV20-1 to TRBJ2-5; TCRdb picks TRBD1, but there is no DNA to check that call. Material for sequencing was blood. This TCR derives from a human donor with ulcerative colitis or Crohn's disease, or a healthy co-twin of an affected twin (not recorded which). CDR3 residues: CSAPRGTNQETQYF.